The 22 T cell receptor beta chains presented below share a single source sample, sequenced in a study of T-cell memory formation after mild COVID-19. TCRdb fed the 5' RACE reads into MiXCR, producing one record per CDR3 protein. The sample holds hundreds of thousands of distinct CDR3 sequences; around 13% are singletons and the top ten take about a fifth. The sequenced sample consisted of PBMCs or a T cell subset sorted from them (not recorded which). The receptors stem from a man aged 18 to 30 who had mild COVID-19 (a few samples of this study predate the infection). Cell type and time point are not known.

The chain carries TRBV11-2 and TRBJ2-7, with D perhaps TRBD2 (5 bases). V was clipped by 8 bases and J by 0 bases, with 17 bases between them. The CDR3 totals 15 residues. Germline values: CDR1 SGHAT, CDR2 FQNNGV. In DNA, the CDR3 is TGTGCCAGCCGAACTCCCGGACTGCCCTCCTACGAGCAGTACTTC. Amino acid sequence: CASRTPGLPSYEQYF.

This chain connects TRBV6-2 or TRBV6-3 to TRBJ2-2; no clear D. The germline V and J ends were trimmed by 8 bases and 0 bases, with 10 bases remaining between them. The CDR3 has 14 residues. CDR1 is MNHEY and CDR2 is SVGEGT in the germline V gene. The CDR3 sequence is CASLITANTGELFF. CDR3 coding DNA: TGTGCCAGCCTTATAACAGCGAACACCGGGGAGCTGTTTTTT.

This clonotype was seen a few times. The rearrangement uses TRBV6-5 and TRBJ2-3; the D call may be TRBD1 or TRBD2 (6 bases each). Looked up from germline, CDR1 is MNHEY and CDR2 is SVGAGI. The germline V and J ends were trimmed by 6 bases and 5 bases, with 18 bases remaining between them. The CDR3 has 15 residues. For the CDR3, the DNA is TGTGCCAGCAGCCGTGGCCCGGGGGCGGAAGATACGCAGTATTTT. Protein product: CASSRGPGAEDTQYF.

This clonotype came up a few times. The chain joins TRBV6-2 or TRBV6-3 to TRBJ2-1, with TRBD2 as a possible D gene (5 bases). The CDR3 runs to 14 residues. V was trimmed by 8 bases and J by 8 bases, leaving 19 bases between them. Germline V gives CDR1 MNHEY, CDR2 SVGEGT. The CDR3 DNA reads as TGTGCCAGCCAGAGGAGGATGGAGTACGATGAGCAGTTCTTC. Protein product: CASQRRMEYDEQFF.

J is TRBJ1-5 and V is TRBV5-1; 7 bases fit TRBD1. Germline-derived CDR1 and CDR2 are SGHRS and YFSETQ. The trim removed 0 bases at V and 3 bases at J, leaving 3 bases unmatched. This CDR3 spans 15 amino acids. The CDR3 nucleotides are TGCGCCAGCAGCTTGGGGGACAGCCCCAATCAGCCCCAGCATTTT. It specifies CASSLGDSPNQPQHF.

This clonotype was picked up many times. The CDR3 DNA reads as TGTGCCAGCAGCTTGTGGAGTCTGAGCAGGGGTGGAGATACGCAGTATTTT. Translation gives CASSLWSLSRGGDTQYF. This chain connects TRBV5-6 to TRBJ2-3, with TRBD1 as a possible D gene (6 bases). Looked up from germline, CDR1 is SGHDT and CDR2 is YYEEEE. This CDR3 has 17 residues. V gave up 1 base and J gave up 5 bases, with 20 bases separating them.

The rearrangement uses TRBV7-9 and TRBJ1-5; unclear D gene. The germline V gene encodes CDR1 SEHNR and CDR2 FQNEAQ (reference sequence). Trimming cost V 2 bases and J 3 bases, with 2 bases left between them. This CDR3 comprises 12 residues. The CDR3 sequence: CASSLHNQPQHF. The CDR3 DNA sequence: TGTGCCAGCAGCTTACACAATCAGCCCCAGCATTTT.

This clonotype was seen only a few times. The rearrangement joins TRBV12-3 or TRBV12-4 to TRBJ2-2; the D is unclear. Trimming removed 7 bases at V and 0 bases at J, with 12 bases between. This CDR3 spans 15 amino acids. CDR3 nucleotides: TGTGCCAGCACCACCCATCAAGCGAACACCGGGGAGCTGTTTTTT. Translating it yields CASTTHQANTGELFF.

This clonotype was counted a few times. The V call is TRBV10-3, the J call TRBJ1-2; D perhaps matches TRBD1 (6 bases). Trimming left V 0 bases short and J 2 bases short, with 19 bases between. The CDR3 is 18 residues long. Germline assignment: CDR1 ENHRY and CDR2 SYGVKD. CDR3 in amino acids: CAISESRGGGGKNYGYTF. The CDR3 DNA reads TGTGCCATCAGTGAGTCGAGAGGAGGGGGTGGCAAAAACTATGGCTACACCTTC.

CDR3 region: CASSTGTGGSSGELFF. CDR3 nucleotides: TGTGCCAGCAGCACCGGGACAGGGGGATCGTCCGGGGAGCTGTTTTTT. The genes are TRBV11-2 and TRBJ2-2; TRBD1 matches 11 bases. Germline lookup yields CDR1 SGHAT and CDR2 FQNNGV. The length of the CDR3 is 16 residues. V was clipped by 5 bases and J by 6 bases; unmatched bases: 8.

The V gene is TRBV3-1, the J gene TRBJ1-2, with unresolved D. Trimming pared 1 base from V and 7 bases from J, leaving 13 bases between. Per the germline V gene, CDR1 is LGHDT and CDR2 is YNNKEL (reference sequence). The CDR3 consists of 14 residues. The CDR3 bases are TGTGCCAGCAGCCAAGGTGCCAGCGCGACTGGCTACACCTTC. Its translation: CASSQGASATGYTF. The whole variable domain, filled in from reference TRBV3-1 and TRBJ1-2, reads DTAVSQTPKYLVTQMGNDKSIKCEQNLGHDTMYWYKQDSKKFLKIMFSYNNKELIINETVPNRFSPKSPDKAHLNLHINSLELGDSAVYFCASSQGASATGYTFGSGTRLTVV.

In its sample, this clonotype was seen a few times. The gene calls are TRBV4-1 and TRBJ1-2, with 9 bases lining up with TRBD1. In germline, CDR1 is MGHRA, CDR2 YSYEKL. This CDR3 contains 14 residues. Trimming took 4 bases from V and 6 from J; bases not matched to a gene: 6. In DNA, the CDR3 is TGCGCCAGCAGCCCTATACAGGGGGCGGATGGCTACACCTTC. It specifies CASSPIQGADGYTF.

CDR3 amino acids: CASSPPAGKLFF. The CDR3, as DNA: TGTGCCAGCTCACCACCGGCGGGTAAACTGTTTTTT. The chain combines TRBV18 with TRBJ1-4; no reliable D call. The length of the CDR3 is 12 residues. The germline V and J ends were trimmed by 0 bases and 11 bases, with 7 bases remaining between them. Germline CDR1 and CDR2: KGHSH and LQKENI.

This clonotype turned up a few times. The chain recombines TRBV6-5 with TRBJ1-2, with D perhaps TRBD1 (6 bases). CDR3 length: 14 residues. Deletions cut 6 bases from V and 5 bases from J, with 16 bases between. Germline V gives CDR1 MNHEY, CDR2 SVGAGI. The CDR3 reads CASRRGGGDYGYTF. CDR3 sequence (DNA): TGTGCCAGCAGAAGGGGGGGGGGCGATTATGGCTACACCTTC.

This clonotype was observed a few times. This sequence joins TRBV5-1 and TRBJ1-6; D may be TRBD1 (6 bases). Germline V gene sequence: CDR1 SGHRS, CDR2 YFSETQ. This CDR3 is 16 amino acids long. Trimming removed 0 bases from V and 9 bases from J, with 16 bases in between. In DNA form, the CDR3 reads TGCGCCAGCAGCTTGGCTACCTACAGGGCTGGTTCACCCCTCCACTTT. Residues: CASSLATYRAGSPLHF. The whole variable domain, filled in from reference TRBV5-1 and TRBJ1-6, reads KAGVTQTPRYLIKTRGQQVTLSCSPISGHRSVSWYQQTPGQGLQFLFEYFSETQRNKGNFPGRFSGRQFSNSRSEMNVSTLELGDSALYLCASSLATYRAGSPLHFGNGTRLTVT.

The CDR3 reads CASSQSRPLSGGANVLTF. CDR3 in DNA: TGCGCCAGCAGTCAATCCCGACCCCTGTCGGGTGGGGCCAACGTCCTGACTTTC. This chain uses TRBV23-1 with TRBJ2-6; no definite D call. TRBV23-1 qualifies as an ORF whose function is uncertain. V lost 0 bases, J lost 3 bases, and 15 bases lay in between. The CDR3 loop spans 18 amino acids.

This chain connects TRBV20-1 to TRBJ2-7, with 10 bases aligning to TRBD2. This CDR3 has 16 amino acids. V lost 6 bases, J lost 2 bases, and 13 bases stayed unmatched. Per the germline V gene, CDR1 is DFQATT and CDR2 is SNEGSKA (reference sequence). Here the CDR3 reads CSAQSSGTSVTYEQYV. CDR3 DNA sequence: TGCAGTGCCCAATCCTCCGGGACTAGCGTAACCTACGAGCAGTACGTC.

This clonotype has more than one count but fewer than ten. This sequence joins TRBV6-2 or TRBV6-3 and TRBJ2-5, with 8 bases matching TRBD1. V shed 8 bases and J 0 bases; nucleotides not matched to a gene: 5. CDR3 length: 14 residues. Germline loops: CDR1 MNHEY, CDR2 SVGEGT. The CDR3 DNA is TGTGCCAGCGGGAGGACAGGGAACCAAGAGACCCAGTACTTC. Its protein product is CASGRTGNQETQYF.

The chain carries TRBV30 and TRBJ1-2, with D tentatively TRBD1 (5 bases). The CDR3 extends over 12 amino acids. Trimming removed 2 bases at V and 5 bases at J, with 9 bases between. The germline V gene encodes CDR1 GTSNPN and CDR2 SVGIG (reference sequence). CDR3 amino acids: CAWSQGPYGYTF. DNA for the CDR3: TGTGCCTGGAGTCAGGGACCATATGGCTACACCTTC.

This sequence joins TRBV20-1 and TRBJ1-2, with D maybe TRBD1 (6 bases). Germline CDR1 and CDR2: DFQATT and SNEGSKA (reference sequence). The CDR3 contains 13 residues. This CDR3 reads CSPSGGFPYGYTF. Written as DNA, the CDR3 is TGCAGCCCATCGGGGGGCTTCCCGTATGGCTACACCTTC.

This chain joins TRBV12-3 or TRBV12-4 and TRBJ1-6, with D perhaps matching TRBD1 (5 bases). The CDR3 is 15 amino acids. Trimming left V 8 bases short and J 0 bases short, with 11 bases between. The CDR3 DNA sequence: TGTGCCAGCCAACCAGGGAGCTCCTATAATTCACCCCTCCACTTT. Amino acids: CASQPGSSYNSPLHF.

This clonotype was picked up a small number of times. The rearrangement joins TRBV12-3 or TRBV12-4 to TRBJ2-3; TRBD2 matches 9 bases. The V and J ends lost 7 bases and 6 bases, in that order; junction bases with no gene match: 11. The CDR3 runs to 15 residues. CDR3 in DNA: TGTGCCAGCACCTCAGCCTCAGCGGGGGGCGATACGCAGTATTTT. This translates into CASTSASAGGDTQYF.